This TCR beta chain was documented in a study of shared clonotypes between healthy human individuals. The repertoire was sequenced with immunoSEQ multiplex PCR; TCRdb's copy has only in-frame clones and lacks some. Of approximately 530,000 clones detected, almost 97% appear once; the ten largest clones hold approximately 0.06%. CDR1 and CDR2 from the germline V gene are MNHEY and SVGAGI. Between the trimmed V and J ends, which lost 0 bases and 4 bases, there was a span of 9 bases. The CDR3 has 14 residues. This clone has a single count. This clonotype originated in a woman aged 30 to 39 in good health. The V call is TRBV6-5, the J call TRBJ2-5; D call uncertain. Sequenced sample: naive CD4+ T cells sorted from blood. The subset was: CD45RA+ positively selected. The CDR3 spells CASSYSPALETQYF. CDR3 nucleotide sequence: TGTGCCAGCAGTTACTCGCCAGCCCTAGAGACCCAGTACTTC.